This record concerns one T cell receptor (beta chain) sequence. This specimen belongs to a study of blood T cell repertoires in COVID-19. Some clones are missing from TCRdb's copy, which holds only in-frame ones; the method was immunoSEQ multiplex PCR. The profile covers approximately 300,000 clones, with more than 80% appearing a single time and under 7.5% taken by the ten largest. Germline CDR1 SNHLY, CDR2 FYNNEI. V shed 3 bases, J shed 1 base, and the junction held 6 bases outside the gene matches. The CDR3 has 15 residues. The chain recombines TRBV2 with TRBJ2-7, with 7 bases identical to TRBD2. The source is a man younger than 35 who had recovered from COVID-19. Material: peripheral blood. CDR3 sequence reads: CASSDQAGPSYEQYF. CDR3 DNA sequence: TGTGCCAGCAGTGATCAAGCGGGACCGTCCTACGAGCAGTACTTC. The entire variable domain, with the rest obtained from reference TRBV2 and TRBJ2-7, is as follows: EPEVTQTPSHQVTQMGQEVILRCVPISNHLYFYWYRQILGQKVEFLVSFYNNEISEKSEIFDDQFSVERPDGSNFTLKIRSTKLEDSAMYFCASSDQAGPSYEQYFGPGTRLTVT.